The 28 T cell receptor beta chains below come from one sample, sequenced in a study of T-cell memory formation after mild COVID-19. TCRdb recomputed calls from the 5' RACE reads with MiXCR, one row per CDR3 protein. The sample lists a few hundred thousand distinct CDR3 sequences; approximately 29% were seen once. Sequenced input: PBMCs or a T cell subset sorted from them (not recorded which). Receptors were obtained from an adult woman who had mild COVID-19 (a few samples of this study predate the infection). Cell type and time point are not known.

CDR3 protein: CASSLNRMNTGELFF. Here the CDR3 DNA reads TGTGCCAGCAGTTTAAACAGGATGAACACCGGGGAGCTGTTTTTT. This chain joins TRBV12-3 or TRBV12-4 and TRBJ2-2, with D possibly matching TRBD1 (5 bases). The germline V and J ends were trimmed by 2 bases and 1 base, with 8 bases remaining between them. This CDR3 is built from 15 residues.

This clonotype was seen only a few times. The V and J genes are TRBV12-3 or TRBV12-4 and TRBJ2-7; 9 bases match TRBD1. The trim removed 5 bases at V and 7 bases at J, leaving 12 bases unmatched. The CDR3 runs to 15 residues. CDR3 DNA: TGTGCCAGCAGTCCACCGGGACAGGGCTCGCGGGAGCAGTACTTC. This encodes CASSPPGQGSREQYF.

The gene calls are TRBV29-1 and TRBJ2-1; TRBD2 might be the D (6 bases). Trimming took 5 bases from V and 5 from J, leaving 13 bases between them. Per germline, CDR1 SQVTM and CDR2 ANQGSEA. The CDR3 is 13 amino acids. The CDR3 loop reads CSVLSGVHNEQFF. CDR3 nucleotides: TGCAGCGTTCTTTCGGGAGTTCACAATGAGCAGTTCTTC.

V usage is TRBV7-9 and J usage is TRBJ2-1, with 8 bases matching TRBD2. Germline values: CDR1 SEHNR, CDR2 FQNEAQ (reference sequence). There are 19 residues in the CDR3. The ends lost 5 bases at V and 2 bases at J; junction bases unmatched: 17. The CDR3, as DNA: TGTGCCAGCAGCCATACCCGGACTAGCCTCCCTGGGACCTACAATGAGCAGTTCTTC. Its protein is CASSHTRTSLPGTYNEQFF.

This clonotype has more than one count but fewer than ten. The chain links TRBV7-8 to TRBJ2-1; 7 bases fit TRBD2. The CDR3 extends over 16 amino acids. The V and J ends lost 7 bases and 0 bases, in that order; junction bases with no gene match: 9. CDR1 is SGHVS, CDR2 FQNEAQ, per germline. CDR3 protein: CASTRARESSYNEQFF. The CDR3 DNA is TGTGCCAGCACCCGAGCGCGGGAGAGCTCCTACAATGAGCAGTTCTTC.

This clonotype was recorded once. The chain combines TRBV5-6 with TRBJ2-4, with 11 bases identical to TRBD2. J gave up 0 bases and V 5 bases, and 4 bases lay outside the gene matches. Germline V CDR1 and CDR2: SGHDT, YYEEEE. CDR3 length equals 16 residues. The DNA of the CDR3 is TGTGCCAGCAGTGGGACTAGCGGAATAGCCAAAAACATTCAGTACTTC. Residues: CASSGTSGIAKNIQYF.

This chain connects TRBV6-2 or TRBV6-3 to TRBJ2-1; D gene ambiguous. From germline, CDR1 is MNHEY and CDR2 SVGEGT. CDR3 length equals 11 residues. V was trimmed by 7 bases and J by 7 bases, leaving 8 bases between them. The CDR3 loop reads CASKESNEQFF. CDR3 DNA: TGTGCCAGCAAGGAGTCGAATGAGCAGTTCTTC.

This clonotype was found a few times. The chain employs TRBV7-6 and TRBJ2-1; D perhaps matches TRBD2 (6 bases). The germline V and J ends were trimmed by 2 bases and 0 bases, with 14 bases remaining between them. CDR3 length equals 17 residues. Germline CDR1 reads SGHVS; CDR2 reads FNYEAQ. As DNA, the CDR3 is TGTGCCAGCAGCTTACCCCGGGACTCACACTCCTACAATGAGCAGTTCTTC. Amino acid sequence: CASSLPRDSHSYNEQFF.

In nucleotides, the CDR3 is TGTGCCAGCAGCCGTCCAAGCGGGAGCCCAAAATACGAGCAGTACTTC. Translating gives CASSRPSGSPKYEQYF. The J gene is TRBJ2-7, the V gene TRBV5-4; TRBD2 matches at 8 bases. Germline CDR1 SGHNT, CDR2 YYREEE (reference sequence). The CDR3 loop spans 16 amino acids. The ends lost 4 bases at V and 4 bases at J; junction bases unmatched: 13.

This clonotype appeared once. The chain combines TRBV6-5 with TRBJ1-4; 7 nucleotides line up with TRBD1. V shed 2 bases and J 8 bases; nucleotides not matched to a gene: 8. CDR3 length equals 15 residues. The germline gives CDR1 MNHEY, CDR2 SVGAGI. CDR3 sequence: CASSYATSGGEKLFF. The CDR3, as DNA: TGTGCCAGCAGTTACGCCACCTCAGGGGGGGAAAAACTGTTTTTT.

The CDR3 here is CASRGNGQGGGYTF. The CDR3 DNA follows: TGTGCCAGCAGAGGCAACGGACAGGGGGGTGGCTACACCTTC. This chain joins TRBV2 and TRBJ1-2; 10 positions match TRBD1. This CDR3 is 14 amino acids long. Trimming took 6 bases from V and 7 from J; bases not matched to a gene: 8. Germline V CDR1 and CDR2: SNHLY, FYNNEI. The whole variable domain, filled in from reference TRBV2 and TRBJ1-2, reads EPEVTQTPSHQVTQMGQEVILRCVPISNHLYFYWYRQILGQKVEFLVSFYNNEISEKSEIFDDQFSVERPDGSNFTLKIRSTKLEDSAMYFCASRGNGQGGGYTFGSGTRLTVV.

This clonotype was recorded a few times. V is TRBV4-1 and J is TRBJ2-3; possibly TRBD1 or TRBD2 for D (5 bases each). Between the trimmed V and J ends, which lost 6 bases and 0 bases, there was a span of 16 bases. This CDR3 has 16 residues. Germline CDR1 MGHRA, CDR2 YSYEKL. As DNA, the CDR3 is TGCGCCAGCAGTCATCGAGGGGAAACTAGCACAGATACGCAGTATTTT. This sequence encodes CASSHRGETSTDTQYF.

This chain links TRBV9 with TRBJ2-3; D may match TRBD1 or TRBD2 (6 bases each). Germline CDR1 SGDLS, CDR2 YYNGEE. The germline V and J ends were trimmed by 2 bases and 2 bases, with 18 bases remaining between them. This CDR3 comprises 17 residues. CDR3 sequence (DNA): TGTGCCAGCAGCGTCGGTTGGGGGGACACAAACACAGATACGCAGTATTTT. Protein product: CASSVGWGDTNTDTQYF.

CDR3 DNA: TGCAGCGTTGGGGGTGCGGCGGTGGGCACTGAAGCTTTCTTT. Its protein is CSVGGAAVGTEAFF. The gene calls are TRBV29-1 and TRBJ1-1; D is undetermined. This CDR3 has 14 residues. Germline V gene lookup returns CDR1 SQVTM and CDR2 ANQGSEA. Between the trimmed V and J ends, which lost 4 bases and 4 bases, there was a span of 16 bases. Based on the CDR3 plus reference TRBV29-1 and TRBJ1-1, the full variable domain is SAVISQKPSRDICQRGTSLTIQCQVDSQVTMMFWYRQQPGQSLTLIATANQGSEATYESGFVIDKFPISRPNLTFSTLTVSNMSPEDSSIYLCSVGGAAVGTEAFFGQGTRLTVV.

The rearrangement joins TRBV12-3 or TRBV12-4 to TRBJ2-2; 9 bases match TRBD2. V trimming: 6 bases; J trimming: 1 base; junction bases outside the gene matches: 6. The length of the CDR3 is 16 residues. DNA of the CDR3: TGTGCCAGCAGCCCAAATAGCGGGGGGAACACCGGGGAGCTGTTTTTT. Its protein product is CASSPNSGGNTGELFF.

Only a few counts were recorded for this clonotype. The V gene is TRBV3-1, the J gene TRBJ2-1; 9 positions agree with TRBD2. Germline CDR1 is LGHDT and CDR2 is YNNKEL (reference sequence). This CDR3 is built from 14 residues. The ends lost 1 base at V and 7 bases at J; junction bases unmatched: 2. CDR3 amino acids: CASSQVLAGNEQFF. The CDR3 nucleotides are TGTGCCAGCAGCCAAGTGCTAGCGGGGAATGAGCAGTTCTTC.

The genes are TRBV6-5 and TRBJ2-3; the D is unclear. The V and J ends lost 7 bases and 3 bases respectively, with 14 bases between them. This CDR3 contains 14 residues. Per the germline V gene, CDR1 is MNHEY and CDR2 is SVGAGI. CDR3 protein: CASTVDHATDTQYF. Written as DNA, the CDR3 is TGTGCCAGCACGGTCGATCACGCGACAGATACGCAGTATTTT.

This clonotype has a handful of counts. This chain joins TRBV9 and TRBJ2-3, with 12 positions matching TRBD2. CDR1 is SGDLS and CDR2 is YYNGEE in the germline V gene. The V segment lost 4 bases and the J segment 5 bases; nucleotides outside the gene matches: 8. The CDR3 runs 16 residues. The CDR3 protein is CASSWTSGAQGDTQYF. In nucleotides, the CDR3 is TGTGCCAGCAGCTGGACTAGCGGGGCCCAGGGAGATACGCAGTATTTT.

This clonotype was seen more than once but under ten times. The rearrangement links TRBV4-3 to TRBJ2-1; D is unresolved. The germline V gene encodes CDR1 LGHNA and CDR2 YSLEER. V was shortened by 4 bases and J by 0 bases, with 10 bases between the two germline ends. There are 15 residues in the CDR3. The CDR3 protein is CASSPRALSYNEQFF. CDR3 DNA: TGCGCCAGCAGCCCCCGAGCTCTCTCCTACAATGAGCAGTTCTTC.

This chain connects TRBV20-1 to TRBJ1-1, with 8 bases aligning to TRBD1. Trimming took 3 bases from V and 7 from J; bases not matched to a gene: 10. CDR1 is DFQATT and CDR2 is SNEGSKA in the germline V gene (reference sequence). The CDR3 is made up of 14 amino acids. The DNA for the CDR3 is TGCAGTGCTAGCCCCCAGGACAGGGCCAATGAAGCTTTCTTT. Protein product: CSASPQDRANEAFF.

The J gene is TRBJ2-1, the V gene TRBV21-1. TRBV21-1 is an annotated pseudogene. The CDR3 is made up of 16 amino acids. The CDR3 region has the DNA TGTGCCAGCAGCAAAGAGGAGATAGGAGCCTACAATGAGCAGTTCTTC. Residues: CASSKEEIGAYNEQFF.

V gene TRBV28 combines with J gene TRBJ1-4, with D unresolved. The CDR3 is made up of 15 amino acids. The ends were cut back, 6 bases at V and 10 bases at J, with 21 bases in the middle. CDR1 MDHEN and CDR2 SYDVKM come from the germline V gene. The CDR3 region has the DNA TGTGCCAGCAGCCCCCCCCAGGAAAGGTTGGGAAAACTGTTTTTT. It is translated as CASSPPQERLGKLFF.

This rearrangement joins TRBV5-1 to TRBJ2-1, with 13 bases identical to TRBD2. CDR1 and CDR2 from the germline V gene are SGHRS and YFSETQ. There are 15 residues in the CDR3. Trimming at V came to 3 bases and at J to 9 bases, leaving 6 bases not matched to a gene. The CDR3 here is CASSWTSGSGGEQFF. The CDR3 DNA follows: TGCGCCAGCAGCTGGACTAGCGGGAGTGGGGGTGAGCAGTTCTTC.

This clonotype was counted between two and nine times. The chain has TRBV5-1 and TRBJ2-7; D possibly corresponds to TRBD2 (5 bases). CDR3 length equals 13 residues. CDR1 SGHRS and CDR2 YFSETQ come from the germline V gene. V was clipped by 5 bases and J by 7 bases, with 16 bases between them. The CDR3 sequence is CASRGNPRGEQYF. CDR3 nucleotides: TGCGCCAGCAGAGGGAACCCTCGGGGAGAGCAGTACTTC.

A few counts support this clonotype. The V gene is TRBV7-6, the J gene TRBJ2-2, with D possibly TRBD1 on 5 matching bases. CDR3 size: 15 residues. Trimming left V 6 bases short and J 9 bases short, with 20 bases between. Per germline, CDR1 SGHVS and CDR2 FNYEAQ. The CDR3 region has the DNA TGTGCCAGCAGTGACAGTTCCTCCCGGTCCCGGGAGCTGTTTTTT. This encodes CASSDSSSRSRELFF.

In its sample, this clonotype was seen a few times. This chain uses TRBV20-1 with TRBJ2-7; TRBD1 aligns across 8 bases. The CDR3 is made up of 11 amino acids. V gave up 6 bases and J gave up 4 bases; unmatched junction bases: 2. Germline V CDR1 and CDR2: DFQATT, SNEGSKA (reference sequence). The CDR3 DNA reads TGCAGTGCAAGACAGGGGTACGAGCAGTACTTC. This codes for CSARQGYEQYF.

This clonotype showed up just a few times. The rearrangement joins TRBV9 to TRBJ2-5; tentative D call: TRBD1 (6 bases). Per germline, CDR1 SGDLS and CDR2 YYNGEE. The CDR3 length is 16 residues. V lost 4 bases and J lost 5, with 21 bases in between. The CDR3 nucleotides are TGTGCCAGCAGCCCCTGGAGTGGGGGCGCCGGGGAGACCCAGTACTTC. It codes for CASSPWSGGAGETQYF.

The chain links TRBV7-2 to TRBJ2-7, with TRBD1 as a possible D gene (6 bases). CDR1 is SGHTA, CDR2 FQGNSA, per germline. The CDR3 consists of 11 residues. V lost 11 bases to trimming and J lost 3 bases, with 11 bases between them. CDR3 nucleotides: TGTGCCGTTGGGGGCGGCTACGAGCAGTACTTC. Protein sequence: CAVGGGYEQYF.